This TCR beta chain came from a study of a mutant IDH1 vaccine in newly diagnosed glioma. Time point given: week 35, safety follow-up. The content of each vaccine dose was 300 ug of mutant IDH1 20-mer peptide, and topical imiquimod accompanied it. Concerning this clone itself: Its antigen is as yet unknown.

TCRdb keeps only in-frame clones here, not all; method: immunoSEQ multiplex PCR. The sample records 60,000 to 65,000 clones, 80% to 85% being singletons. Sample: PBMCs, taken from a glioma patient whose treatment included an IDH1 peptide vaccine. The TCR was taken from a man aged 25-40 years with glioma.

CDR3 protein: CASSRQQGENTGELFF. The CDR3 DNA is TGTGCCAGCTCACGGCAACAGGGGGAGAACACCGGGGAGCTGTTTTTT. The chain uses TRBV18 and TRBJ2-2, with 8 bases identical to TRBD1. V was pared by 4 bases and J by 1 base, with 5 bases of the junction left unmatched. This CDR3 is 16 amino acids long. Germline assignment: CDR1 KGHSH and CDR2 LQKENI.